These 4 T cell receptor beta chains were sequenced from one sample in a study of technical replicates of blood from a handful of donors. The repertoire was sequenced with immunoSEQ multiplex PCR; TCRdb's copy has only in-frame clones and lacks some. The repertoire holds nearly 70,000 clones, with around 94% as singletons. Sequencing was carried out using T cells isolated from PBMCs. The receptors originated from a human donor in good health.

The chain carries TRBV28 and TRBJ2-3; perhaps TRBD1 as D (6 bases). V lost 3 bases and J 7 bases, leaving 17 bases between the germline ends. Germline CDR1 and CDR2: MDHEN and SYDVKM. CDR3 length equals 15 residues. The CDR3 loop reads CASSFTWQGIHTQYF. In nucleotides, the CDR3 is TGTGCCAGCAGTTTTACCTGGCAGGGGATACATACGCAGTATTTT.

The CDR3 protein is CASSLGDRGNEQYF. The CDR3 DNA reads TGTGCCAGCAGCTTAGGGGACAGGGGTAACGAGCAGTACTTC. The chain couples TRBV11-3 to TRBJ2-7; the match to TRBD1 covers 10 bases. CDR1 is SGHNT, CDR2 YENEEA, per germline. CDR3 size: 14 residues. Losses at the gene ends were 1 base for V and 5 bases for J; bases not matched to a gene: 2.

The gene calls are TRBV5-6 and TRBJ1-2, with D unresolved. Trimming removed 3 bases at V and 2 bases at J, with 14 bases between. The CDR3 runs 15 residues. CDR1 is SGHDT and CDR2 is YYEEEE in the germline V gene. Written as DNA, the CDR3 is TGTGCCAGCAGCTACCATAGGGAGCCCAACTATGGCTACACCTTC. The encoded protein is CASSYHREPNYGYTF. The complete variable domain, with remaining parts taken from reference TRBV5-6 and TRBJ1-2, reads DAGVTQSPTHLIKTRGQQVTLRCSPKSGHDTVSWYQQALGQGPQFIFQYYEEEERQRGNFPDRFSGHQFPNYSSELNVNALLLGDSALYLCASSYHREPNYGYTFGSGTRLTVV.

This clone was picked up one time. Mismatch with germline at one junction end may stem from a read error. The V call is TRBV7-6, the J call TRBJ2-3, with 9 bases aligning to TRBD1. Per the germline V gene, CDR1 is SGHVS and CDR2 is FNYEAQ. CDR3 length: 15 amino acids. CDR3 DNA: TGTGCCAGCAGCTACCCGGGACAGGGAACAGGTACGCAGTATTTT. The encoded protein is CASSYPGQGTGTQYF.